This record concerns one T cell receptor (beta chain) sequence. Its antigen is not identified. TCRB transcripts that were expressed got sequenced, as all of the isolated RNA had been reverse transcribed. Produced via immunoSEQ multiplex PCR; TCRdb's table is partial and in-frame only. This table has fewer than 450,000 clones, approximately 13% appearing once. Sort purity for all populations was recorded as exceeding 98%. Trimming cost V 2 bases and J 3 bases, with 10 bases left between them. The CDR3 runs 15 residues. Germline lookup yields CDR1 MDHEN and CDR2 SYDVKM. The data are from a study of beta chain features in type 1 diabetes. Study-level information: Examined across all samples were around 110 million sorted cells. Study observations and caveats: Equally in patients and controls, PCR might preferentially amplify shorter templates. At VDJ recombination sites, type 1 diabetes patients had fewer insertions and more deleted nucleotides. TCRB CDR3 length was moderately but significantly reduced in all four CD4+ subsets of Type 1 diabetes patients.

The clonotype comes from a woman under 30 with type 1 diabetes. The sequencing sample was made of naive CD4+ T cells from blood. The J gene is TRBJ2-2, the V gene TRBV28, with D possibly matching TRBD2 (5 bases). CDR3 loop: CASSLPSRDTGELFF. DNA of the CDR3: TGTGCCAGCAGTTTACCTAGCCGAGACACCGGGGAGCTGTTTTTT. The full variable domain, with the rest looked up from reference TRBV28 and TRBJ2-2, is DVKVTQSSRYLVKRTGEKVFLECVQDMDHENMFWYRQDPGLGLRLIYFSYDVKMKEKGDIPEGYSVSREKKERFSLILESASTNQTSMYLCASSLPSRDTGELFFGEGSRLTVL.